These T cell receptor beta chains were read from a single sample in a study of OX40 agonist ivuxolimab in advanced cancers. Using immunoSEQ multiplex PCR, the repertoire was profiled, and TCRdb retains in-frame clones only, with some absent. The table lists 130,000 or so clones, 93% of them singletons. This sample comprised CD4+ or CD8+ T cells sorted from blood, obtained in a trial of the OX40 agonist ivuxolimab. These receptors all stem from an adult with an advanced solid tumor such as melanoma, head and neck, liver or kidney cancer. Both conserved end residues are trimmed from each CDR3.

v_call: TRBV10-2; j_call: TRBJ2-5; cdr3_length: 15; cdr3_aa: ASSEIFSGVKPPTQY
v_call: TRBV19; j_call: TRBJ1-2; cdr3_length: 12; cdr3_aa: ASSIDRASAGYT
v_call: TRBV30; j_call: TRBJ1-2; cdr3_length: 8; cdr3_aa: AGTDYGYT
v_call: TRBV19; j_call: TRBJ1-1; cdr3_length: 12; cdr3_aa: ASTQGLRHTEAF
v_call: TRBV7-2; j_call: TRBJ2-7; cdr3_length: 13; cdr3_aa: ASSFWRGDLNEQY
v_call: TRBV5-1; j_call: TRBJ2-2; cdr3_length: 12; cdr3_aa: ASSVTENTGELF
v_call: TRBV4-1; j_call: TRBJ2-3; cdr3_length: 14; cdr3_aa: ASSQDGAGATDTQY
v_call: TRBV11-3; j_call: TRBJ2-2; cdr3_length: 11; cdr3_aa: ASSPRGARELF
v_call: TRBV5-1; j_call: TRBJ1-1; cdr3_length: 11; cdr3_aa: ASSFGGNTEAF
v_call: TRBV19; j_call: TRBJ2-5; cdr3_length: 10; cdr3_aa: ASSFGGETQY
v_call: TRBV28; j_call: TRBJ2-7; cdr3_length: 13; cdr3_aa: ASSAPGGTHYEQY
v_call: TRBV7-9; j_call: TRBJ2-7; cdr3_length: 12; cdr3_aa: ASSLDGSSYEQY
v_call: TRBV4-2; j_call: TRBJ1-6; cdr3_length: 13; cdr3_aa: ASSLLGQGRAPLH
v_call: TRBV5-1; j_call: TRBJ2-1; cdr3_length: 12; cdr3_aa: ASSLADDWAEQF
v_call: TRBV5-1; j_call: TRBJ2-3; cdr3_length: 16; cdr3_aa: ASMVGSAGPLLTDTQY
v_call: TRBV30; j_call: TRBJ1-1; cdr3_length: 14; cdr3_aa: AWTPPYPRPNTEAF
v_call: TRBV15; j_call: TRBJ2-2; cdr3_length: 14; cdr3_aa: ATSRGGRANTGELF
v_call: TRBV5-4; j_call: TRBJ2-1; cdr3_length: 11; cdr3_aa: ASSLVGYNEQF